Below are 2 T cell receptor beta chains sequenced from a single sample in a study of T cell responses to AZD1222 COVID-19 vaccine. Assay used: immunoSEQ multiplex PCR; TCRdb lists only in-frame clones, some missing. The data show approximately 220,000 clones, roughly 91% seen once. The sequencing used peripheral blood, collected on day 0 of MenACWY control vaccination. The receptor source for this set is an adult in good health.

Points on this clone: Additional DNA sequences in this sample encode the identical CDR3. The J gene is TRBJ1-2, the V gene TRBV12-3 or TRBV12-4; the match to TRBD1 covers 8 bases. V was pared by 6 bases and J by 4 bases, with 4 bases of the junction left unmatched. This CDR3 is 13 amino acids long. DNA for the CDR3: TGTGCCAGCAGCCGGACAGGGACCTATGGCTACACCTTC. Translating it yields CASSRTGTYGYTF.

This clone was counted only a few times. V is TRBV2 and J is TRBJ2-1, with D perhaps matching TRBD1 (8 bases). Germline loops: CDR1 SNHLY, CDR2 FYNNEI. The CDR3 length is 15 residues. V dropped 6 bases and J dropped 8 bases, with 20 bases sitting between them. Here the CDR3 DNA reads TGTGCCAGCAGGCTCGGACAGGGTGGGGGGGATGAGCAGTTCTTC. This gives the protein CASRLGQGGGDEQFF.